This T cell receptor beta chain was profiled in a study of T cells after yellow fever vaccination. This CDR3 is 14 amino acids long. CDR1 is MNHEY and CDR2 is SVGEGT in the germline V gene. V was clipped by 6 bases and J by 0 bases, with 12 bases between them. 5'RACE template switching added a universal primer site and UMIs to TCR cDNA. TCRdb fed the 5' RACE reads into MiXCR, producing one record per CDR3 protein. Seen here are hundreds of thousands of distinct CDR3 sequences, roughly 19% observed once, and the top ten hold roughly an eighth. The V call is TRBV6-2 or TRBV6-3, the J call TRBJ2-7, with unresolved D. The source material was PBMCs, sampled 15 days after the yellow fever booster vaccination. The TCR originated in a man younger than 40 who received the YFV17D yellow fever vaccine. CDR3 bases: TGTGCCAGCAGCCAGGCTCCAAGCTCCTACGAGCAGTACTTC. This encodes CASSQAPSSYEQYF.